The sequence of this T cell receptor (beta chain) was determined in a study of tumor-infiltrating lymphocytes in primary liver carcinoma. Germline CDR1 SGDLS, CDR2 YYNGEE. The V and J ends lost 1 base and 3 bases, in that order; junction bases with no gene match: 4. This CDR3 comprises 16 residues. The approximately 17-34 mg bulk tissue piece was not sorted before simultaneous RNA and DNA extraction. Many counts were recorded for this clonotype. The input was about 490 ng total RNA; TCR beta cDNA was made from it with a constant-region primer. ARM-PCR, slightly modified, supplied the TCR beta libraries through three nested multiplex PCR rounds. Each of the first two PCR rounds ran nine to ten cycles with TRBV1-TRBV30 forward and C-beta reverse primers. TCRdb used MiXCR to reprocess the multiplex PCR reads, holding one entry per CDR3 protein. The table shows some 40,000 distinct CDR3 sequences, with more than 70% occurring only once.

The TCR originated in a man in his forties or fifties with primary liver carcinoma and hepatitis B virus infection. The chain is built from TRBV9 and TRBJ2-3, with 11 bases aligning to TRBD2. The source material was tumor-adjacent normal liver tissue. CDR3 protein: CASSVLAGGYTDTQYF. CDR3 in DNA: TGTGCCAGCAGCGTACTAGCGGGAGGTTATACAGATACGCAGTATTTT.